This record concerns one TCR beta chain sequence. The antigen is unknown. TCRdb ran MiXCR on the RT-PCR reads and lists one entry per CDR3 protein. The data show about 620,000 distinct CDR3 sequences, with 10% to 15% seen just once and around 9.6% held by the top ten. This sample stems from a study of response to subunit inactivated influenza vaccine. The study, taken as a whole, reports: A suggestion made by the authors is that each seasonal influenza vaccination recruits few new T cells.

The CDR3 consists of 13 residues. Germline assignment: CDR1 SNHLY and CDR2 FYNNEI. V was pared by 11 bases and J by 3 bases, with 16 bases between. The receptor was isolated from a man over 45 who received an inactivated influenza vaccine. The sample consisted of PBMCs from blood, taken on the day of vaccination. The V gene is TRBV2, the J gene TRBJ2-5; D is undetermined. CDR3 coding DNA: TGTGCCCTTCAAAGGACCCGCGAAGAGACCCAGTACTTC. Translation gives CALQRTREETQYF.